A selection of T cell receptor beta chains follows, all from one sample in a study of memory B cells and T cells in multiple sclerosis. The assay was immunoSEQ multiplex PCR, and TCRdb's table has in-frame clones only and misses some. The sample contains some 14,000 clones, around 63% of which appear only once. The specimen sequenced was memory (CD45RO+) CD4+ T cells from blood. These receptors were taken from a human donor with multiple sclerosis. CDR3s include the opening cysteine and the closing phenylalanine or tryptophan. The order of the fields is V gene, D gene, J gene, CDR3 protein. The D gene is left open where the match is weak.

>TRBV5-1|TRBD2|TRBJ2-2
CASSLTSGVNTGELFF
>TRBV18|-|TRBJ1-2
CASSPAQGYGYTF
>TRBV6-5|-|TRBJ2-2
CASSDSPGRTGELFF
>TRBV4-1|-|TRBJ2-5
CASSRDFETQYF
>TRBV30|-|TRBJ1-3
CAWRSGQGRNTIYF
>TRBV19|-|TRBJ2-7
CASRNRAEQYF
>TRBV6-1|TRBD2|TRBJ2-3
CASSEVLAGGATDTQYF
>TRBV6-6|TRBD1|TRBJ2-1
CASSRGNEQFF
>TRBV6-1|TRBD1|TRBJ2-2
CASQGQGAFGELFF
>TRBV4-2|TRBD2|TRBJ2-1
CASSHSGGGAYNEQFF
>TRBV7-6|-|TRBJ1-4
CASSLLPGPGKLFF
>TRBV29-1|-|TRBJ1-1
CSVPGGHTEAFF
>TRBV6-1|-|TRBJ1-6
CASSESGRGSSPLHF
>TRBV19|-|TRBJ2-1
CASSIGVQGGLVGEQFF
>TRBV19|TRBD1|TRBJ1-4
CASSGLGTVREKLFF
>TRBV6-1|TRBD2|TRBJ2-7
CASSEARGGLLYEQYF
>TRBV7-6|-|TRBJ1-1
CASSLGGDTEAFF
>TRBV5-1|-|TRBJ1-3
CASSLGQAASGNTIYF
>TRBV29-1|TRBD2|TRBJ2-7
CSVFGASGAYEQYF
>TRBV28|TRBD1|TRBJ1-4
CASSTPTGVDEKLFF
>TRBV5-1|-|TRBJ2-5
CASSLLDKETQYF
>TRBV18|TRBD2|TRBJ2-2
CASSPASGTTGELFF
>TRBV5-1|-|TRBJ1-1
CASSRRGDTEAFF
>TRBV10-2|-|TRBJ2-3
CASSESGPTSTDTQYF
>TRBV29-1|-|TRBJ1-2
CSVREGRLGSGTF
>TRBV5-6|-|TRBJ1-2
CASSLPQGRLANYGYTF
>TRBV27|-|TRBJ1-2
CASRRTTGYGYTF
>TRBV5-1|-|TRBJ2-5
CASSSDQGVETQYF
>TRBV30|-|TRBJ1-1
CAWSPGGSEAFF
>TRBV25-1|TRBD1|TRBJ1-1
CASSESGGQGARITEAFF
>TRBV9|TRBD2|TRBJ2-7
CASSPRTSGEIYEQYF
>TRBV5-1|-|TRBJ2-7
CASSLVQGPYEQYF
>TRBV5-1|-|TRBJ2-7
CASSSRLNYEQYF
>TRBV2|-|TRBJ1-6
CASEASNSPLHF
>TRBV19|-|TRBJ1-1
CASSIAGKNTEAFF
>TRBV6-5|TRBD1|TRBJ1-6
CASRKPTGASPLHF
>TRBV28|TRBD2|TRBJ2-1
CASMAGLAGDNEQFF
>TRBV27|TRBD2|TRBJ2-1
CASSFLGLAGGDEQFF
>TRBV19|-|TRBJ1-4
CATSPGLINEKLFF
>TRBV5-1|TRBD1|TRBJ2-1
CASSRGTGGGNEQFF
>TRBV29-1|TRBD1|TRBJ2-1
CSSRQGGYNEQFF
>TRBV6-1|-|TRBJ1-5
CASTTGETPQHF
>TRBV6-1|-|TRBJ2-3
CASSEYGTPGRVYF
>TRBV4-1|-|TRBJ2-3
CASKRGGTDTQYF
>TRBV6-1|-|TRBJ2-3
CASSASDNPIGTDTQYF
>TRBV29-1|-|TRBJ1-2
CSVEEFYGYTF
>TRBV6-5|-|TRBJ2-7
CASSYAGVAREQYF
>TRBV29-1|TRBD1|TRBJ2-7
CSATDRGSSYEQYF
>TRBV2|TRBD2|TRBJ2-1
CASSYSGLAGVYNEQFF